A single sample gave rise to the 5 T cell receptor beta chains below, sequenced in a study of CD8+ T cells in alopecia areata. Extracted from the samples, RNA was reverse transcribed into cDNA to serve as the sequencing template. Repertoires were generated with immunoSEQ multiplex PCR, while TCRdb's copy carries only in-frame clones and drops some. Of 150,000 to 200,000 clones in the sample, 40% to 65% were seen once. Treatment noted: oral pan-JAK inhibitor, 5-10 mg twice daily. The specimen comprised CD8+ T cells sorted from blood, sampled around week 53, from a patient treated with tofacitinib. The receptors stem from a human donor with alopecia areata.

The rearrangement uses TRBV7-9 and TRBJ2-1, with D tentatively TRBD2 (5 bases). The CDR3 runs to 11 residues. With 6 bases removed from V and 9 bases from J, the gap between germline ends came to 9 bases. The germline V gene encodes CDR1 SEHNR and CDR2 FQNEAQ (reference sequence). Written as DNA, the CDR3 is TGTGCCAGCAGGGAGCGGAGTGAGCAGTTCTTC. Translating it yields CASRERSEQFF.

The CDR3, as DNA: TGTGCCAGCAGCTCCCCCTCACGGGGAGCTGAAGCTTTCTTT. This gives the protein CASSSPSRGAEAFF. The genes are TRBV27 and TRBJ1-1; D not resolved. The length of the CDR3 is 14 residues. Germline V CDR1 and CDR2: MNHEY, SMNVEV (reference sequence). V lost 6 bases to trimming and J lost 6 bases, with 17 bases between them.

This clone was observed a handful of times. The chain carries TRBV6-5 and TRBJ2-7; the match to TRBD1 covers 8 bases. Trimming cost V 6 bases and J 7 bases; bases outside gene matches: 11. CDR1 and CDR2 from the germline V gene are MNHEY and SVGAGI. CDR3 length: 14 residues. For the CDR3, the DNA is TGTGCCAGCAGCCCCGGGACAGGCCACTTGGAGCAGTACTTC. Residues: CASSPGTGHLEQYF.

This chain connects TRBV11-2 to TRBJ1-5; D might be TRBD1 (6 bases). Germline values: CDR1 SGHAT, CDR2 FQNNGV. Trimming took 5 bases from V and 0 from J, leaving 11 bases between them. The CDR3 covers 15 residues. The CDR3: CASSAGTYSNQPQHF. CDR3 nucleotide sequence: TGTGCCAGCAGCGCCGGGACATATAGCAATCAGCCCCAGCATTTT. Full variable domain (missing parts from reference TRBV11-2 and TRBJ1-5): EAGVAQSPRYKIIEKRQSVAFWCNPISGHATLYWYQQILGQGPKLLIQFQNNGVVDDSQLPKDRFSAERLKGVDSTLKIQPAKLEDSAVYLCASSAGTYSNQPQHFGDGTRLSIL.

Details on this clone: Other DNA sequences in this specimen translate into the identical CDR3. The chain uses TRBV29-1 and TRBJ1-1; D unclear. The CDR3 loop spans 10 amino acids. With 6 bases removed from V and 2 bases from J, the gap between germline ends came to 4 bases. The V gene's germline CDR1 is SQVTM and CDR2 ANQGSEA. The CDR3 sequence is CSVANTEAFF. The CDR3 DNA follows: TGCAGCGTCGCTAACACTGAAGCTTTCTTT.